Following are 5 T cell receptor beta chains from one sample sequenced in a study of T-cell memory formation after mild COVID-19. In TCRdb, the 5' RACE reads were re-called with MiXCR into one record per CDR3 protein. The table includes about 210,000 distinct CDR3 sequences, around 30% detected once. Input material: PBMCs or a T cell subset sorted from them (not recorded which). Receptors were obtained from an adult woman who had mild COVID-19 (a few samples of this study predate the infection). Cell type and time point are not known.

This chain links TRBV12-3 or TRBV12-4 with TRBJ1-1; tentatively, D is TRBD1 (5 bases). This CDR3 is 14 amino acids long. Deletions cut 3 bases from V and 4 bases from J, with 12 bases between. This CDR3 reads CASSFEWGGTEAFF. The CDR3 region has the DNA TGTGCCAGCAGTTTTGAGTGGGGGGGCACTGAAGCTTTCTTT.

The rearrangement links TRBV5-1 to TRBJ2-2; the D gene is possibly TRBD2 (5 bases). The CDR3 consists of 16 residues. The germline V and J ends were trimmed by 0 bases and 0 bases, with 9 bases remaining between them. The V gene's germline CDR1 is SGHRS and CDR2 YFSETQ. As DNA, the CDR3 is TGCGCCAGCAGCTTGGTGGCGGGTTCGAACACCGGGGAGCTGTTTTTT. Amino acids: CASSLVAGSNTGELFF.

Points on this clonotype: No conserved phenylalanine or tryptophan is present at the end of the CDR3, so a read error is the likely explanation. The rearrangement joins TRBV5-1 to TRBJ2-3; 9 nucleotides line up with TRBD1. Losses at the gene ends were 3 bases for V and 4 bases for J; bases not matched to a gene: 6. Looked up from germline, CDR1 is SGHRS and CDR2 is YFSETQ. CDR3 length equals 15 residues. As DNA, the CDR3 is TGCGCCAGCAGCTCCGGGACAGGGCAATCAGATACGCAGTATATT. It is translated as CASSSGTGQSDTQYI.

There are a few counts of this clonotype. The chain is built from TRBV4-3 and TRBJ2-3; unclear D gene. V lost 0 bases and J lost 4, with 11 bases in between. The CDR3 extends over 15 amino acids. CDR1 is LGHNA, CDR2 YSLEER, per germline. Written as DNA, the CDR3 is TGCGCCAGCAGCCAAGAGGTTAGCAGGTCAGATACGCAGTATTTT. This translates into CASSQEVSRSDTQYF.

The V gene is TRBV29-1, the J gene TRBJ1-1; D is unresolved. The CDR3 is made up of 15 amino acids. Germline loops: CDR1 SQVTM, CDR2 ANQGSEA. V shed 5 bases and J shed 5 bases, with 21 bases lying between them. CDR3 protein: CSVRPGLHTPTEAFF. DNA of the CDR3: TGCAGCGTTCGCCCCGGACTTCACACTCCGACTGAAGCTTTCTTT.